This entry concerns a single TCR beta chain. This entry comes from a study of cytomegalovirus exposure and HLA in healthy donors. There are 16 residues in the CDR3. CDR1 and CDR2 from the germline V gene are SGDLS and YYNGEE. Trimming removed 3 bases from V and 6 bases from J; junction bases left unmatched: 9. The PCR contained 60 Vbeta and 13 Jbeta primers. Repertoires were generated with immunoSEQ multiplex PCR, while TCRdb's copy carries only in-frame clones and drops some. The sample shows some 80,000 clones, around 80% of them seen only once. The sequencing input was PBMCs. The sequence came from a human donor in good health. The chain uses TRBV9 and TRBJ2-1; 10 bases agree with TRBD2. The CDR3 sequence is CASSEDQLAGSNEQFF. CDR3 nucleotide sequence: TGTGCCAGCAGCGAGGACCAACTAGCGGGGAGCAATGAGCAGTTCTTC. Full variable domain (missing parts from reference TRBV9 and TRBJ2-1): DSGVTQTPKHLITATGQRVTLRCSPRSGDLSVYWYQQSLDQGLQFLIQYYNGEERAKGNILERFSAQQFPDLHSELNLSSLELGDSALYFCASSEDQLAGSNEQFFGPGTRLTVL.